The text below deals with one T cell receptor beta chain. Trimming shortened V by 5 bases and J by 4 bases, and 5 bases separated the two germline ends. The CDR3 loop spans 11 amino acids. Germline V gene lookup returns CDR1 SGHTA and CDR2 FQGNSA. TCRdb reprocessed the RT-PCR reads via MiXCR and lists one record per CDR3 protein. The profile shows 550,000 to 750,000 distinct CDR3 sequences, 11% to 15% of them singletons. The TCR originated in a female donor in good health, serving as a healthy control. V is TRBV7-2 and J is TRBJ1-2; D uncertain. The sample was memory CD4+ T cells from blood. In DNA, the CDR3 is TGTGCCAGCAGCCAAACCTATGGCTACACCTTC. Translated, it gives CASSQTYGYTF.